What follows are 3 T cell receptor beta chains derived from one specimen sequenced in a study of molecular identifiers for immune sequencing clone quantification. TCRdb called the PCR reads again in MiXCR, with one record for every CDR3 protein. The table records 400,000 to 600,000 distinct CDR3 sequences, roughly 25% of them present only once. Sequences were obtained from naive CD8+ T cells from blood, with Jurkat cell RNA spiked in. Subset given: FACS-sorted CD8+CD4-CCR7+CD45RA+ naive T cells. These receptors were obtained from a human donor in good health. Some libraries in this study had Jurkat cell RNA spiked in.

For this clonotype: A much larger clonotype is one base distant, so this may be a read error. The chain is built from TRBV13 and TRBJ2-6, with D perhaps being TRBD1 or TRBD2 (5 bases each). The CDR3 is made up of 16 amino acids. The germline V gene has CDR1 PRHDT and CDR2 FYEKMQ (reference sequence). CDR3 bases: TGTGCCAGCAGCCCCCCCGGGGCCTCTGGGGCCAACGTCCTGCCTTTC. It translates to CASSPPGASGANVLPF.

The rearrangement joins TRBV6-5 to TRBJ2-1; TRBD2 matches at 11 bases. The trim removed 2 bases at V and 4 bases at J, leaving 4 bases unmatched. The germline CDR1 and CDR2 sequences are MNHEY and SVGAGI. This CDR3 has 16 residues. The CDR3 nucleotides read TGTGCCAGCAGTTACCCCGGGACTAGCGGTTACAATGAGCAGTTCTTC. Its protein is CASSYPGTSGYNEQFF.

This clonotype occurred many times. V usage is TRBV6-5 and J usage is TRBJ2-3; 8 bases align to TRBD2. V lost 3 bases, J lost 3 bases, and 5 bases stayed unmatched. CDR3 size: 15 residues. CDR1 MNHEY and CDR2 SVGAGI come from the germline V gene. The CDR3 region is CASSYTGGVTDTQYF. CDR3 nucleotides: TGTGCCAGCAGTTATACGGGGGGGGTTACAGATACGCAGTATTTT.